This T cell receptor (beta chain) was found in a study of cytomegalovirus exposure and HLA in healthy donors. Study details: The roughly 130 validation repertoires used the same platform as the roughly 700 first-cohort repertoires (as reported by a later analysis). Study results and limitations: A list of roughly 180 TCR beta chains associated with cytomegalovirus was given. Subsequent analysis revealed that first-cohort TCR clusters tended to co-occur in the 90 to 150 validation repertoires.

As concerns this clone: Its antigen remains unidentified.

Germline V CDR1 and CDR2: SGHDT, YYEEEE. The CDR3 runs 14 residues. V shed 0 bases and J shed 5 bases, with 12 bases lying between them. Generated by immunoSEQ multiplex PCR, the TCRdb table keeps only in-frame clones and is missing some. The sample has 250,000 to 400,000 clones, nearly 90% seen once. Sequenced sample: PBMCs. The sequence came from a man younger than 40 in good health and CMV-seronegative. The chain joins TRBV5-6 to TRBJ2-7, with a weak D call TRBD1 (6 bases). The CDR3 DNA is TGTGCCAGCAGCTTGGGCCAGGGGAGTCACGAGCAGTACTTC. Its translation is CASSLGQGSHEQYF. The complete variable domain, with remaining parts taken from reference TRBV5-6 and TRBJ2-7, reads DAGVTQSPTHLIKTRGQQVTLRCSPKSGHDTVSWYQQALGQGPQFIFQYYEEEERQRGNFPDRFSGHQFPNYSSELNVNALLLGDSALYLCASSLGQGSHEQYFGPGTRLTVT.